The 26 T cell receptor beta chains given below trace back to one sample, sequenced in a study of regulatory T cells in long-lasting Graves disease. Arm-PCR with iRepertoire HTBI primers amplified the CDR3 regions for these TCR beta libraries. MiXCR, run by TCRdb on the multiplex PCR reads, gives a single entry per CDR3 protein. The sample has around 340,000 distinct CDR3 sequences, around 20% seen once. The time point was: persistent/refractory GD, antithyroid drugs over 5 years with positive TRAb. The TCR library was made from RNA that had been extracted from PBMCs in TRIzol. Sequenced material: peripheral blood mononuclear cells (PBMCs), taken when the disease was refractory, from a patient treated with antithyroid drugs. All receptors derive from a female donor with Graves disease.

A word on this clonotype: This may be a read error: a much more frequent sequence differs by one nucleotide. Since no conserved phenylalanine or tryptophan closes the CDR3, a read error is the likely cause. V usage is TRBV6-1 and J usage is TRBJ1-1; possible D gene TRBD1, 5 bases. The CDR3 contains 14 residues. Germline lookup yields CDR1 MNHNS and CDR2 SASEGT. Trimming pared 3 bases from V and 1 base from J, leaving 9 bases between. As DNA, the CDR3 is TGTGCCAGCAGTGACCTGGGGGGGAACACTGAAGCTTTCCTT. Protein: CASSDLGGNTEAFL.

This clonotype was found many times. The CDR3 DNA reads as TGTGCCAGCAGTGTGGGGACAGGGGCGGGGGCTGAAAAACTGTTTTTT. Amino acid sequence: CASSVGTGAGAEKLFF. This rearrangement joins TRBV27 to TRBJ1-4; 10 positions match TRBD1. Unmatched junction bases numbered 10, after V lost 5 bases and J lost 7 bases. Germline values: CDR1 MNHEY, CDR2 SMNVEV (reference sequence). The CDR3 totals 16 residues.

The chain joins TRBV18 to TRBJ2-5, with 7 bases lining up with TRBD1. The CDR3 length is 16 residues. The germline CDR1 and CDR2 sequences are KGHSH and LQKENI. V shed 1 base, J shed 3 bases, and the junction held 8 bases outside the gene matches. The chain's CDR3 is CASSPQEAGGEETQYF. As DNA, the CDR3 is TGTGCCAGCTCACCACAGGAGGCAGGGGGTGAAGAGACCCAGTACTTC.

The chain links TRBV7-3 to TRBJ2-1; tentatively, D is TRBD1 (6 bases). V lost 2 bases, J lost 10 bases, and 12 bases lay in between. The germline V gene encodes CDR1 SGHTA and CDR2 FQGTGA. CDR3 length: 13 amino acids. The CDR3, as DNA: TGTGCCAGCAGCTTATTTCAGGGGTACGAGCAGTTCTTC. Translating gives CASSLFQGYEQFF.

This chain connects TRBV7-9 to TRBJ2-6; D unresolved. Between the trimmed V and J ends, which lost 6 bases and 1 base, there was a span of 7 bases. Germline CDR1 reads SEHNR; CDR2 reads FQNEAQ (reference sequence). The CDR3 extends over 14 amino acids. The CDR3 DNA is TGTGCCAGCAGGTCCTCGTCTGGGGCCAACGTCCTGACTTTC. Protein: CASRSSSGANVLTF.

In its sample, this clonotype was seen a few times. The genes are TRBV7-8 and TRBJ1-1; TRBD1 agrees at 9 bases. J gave up 10 bases and V 5 bases, and 5 bases lay outside the gene matches. Germline V lookup: CDR1 SGHVS, CDR2 FQNEAQ. This CDR3 comprises 12 residues. The CDR3 reads CASSQQGAGAFF. For the CDR3, the DNA is TGTGCCAGCAGCCAACAGGGGGCGGGAGCTTTCTTT.

This clonotype was seen only a few times. This chain connects TRBV29-1 to TRBJ2-7, with D hard to call. CDR1 and CDR2 (germline): SQVTM, ANQGSEA. The CDR3 loop spans 12 amino acids. The ends were cut back, 3 bases at V and 7 bases at J, with 13 bases in the middle. The chain's CDR3 is CSVDVNPGEQYF. CDR3 DNA: TGCAGCGTTGATGTCAACCCTGGGGAGCAGTACTTC.

The CDR3 protein is CASSLVPLIHLGQRGQETQYF. The DNA of the CDR3 is TGTGCCAGCAGCCTAGTTCCCCTGATTCACCTGGGACAGAGGGGTCAAGAGACCCAGTACTTC. The V and J genes are TRBV7-7 and TRBJ2-5; 7 nucleotides agree with TRBD1. There are 21 residues in the CDR3. Germline CDR1 and CDR2: SSHAT and FNYEAQ (reference sequence). V was pared by 5 bases and J by 2 bases, with 26 bases of the junction left unmatched.

Concerning this clonotype itself: This sequence may be a read error, since a much larger clone differs from it by one base. The gene calls are TRBV2 and TRBJ2-3; 8 bases align to TRBD1. Germline V gene lookup returns CDR1 SNHLY and CDR2 FYNNEI. This CDR3 comprises 13 residues. Germline trimming cut 8 bases from V and 12 bases from J; bases unmatched to any gene: 13. CDR3 coding DNA: TGTGCCAGCCACCTTCTGGACAGGGCGTTTCAGTATTTT. It is translated as CASHLLDRAFQYF.

This clonotype was observed at least ten times. The rearrangement uses TRBV11-2 and TRBJ1-1, with D unresolved. Germline V gene sequence: CDR1 SGHAT, CDR2 FQNNGV. V lost 5 bases to trimming and J lost 1 base, with 8 bases between them. This CDR3 contains 13 residues. The CDR3 coding sequence is TGTGCCAGCAGCACCCAAGGGAACACTGAAGCTTTCTTT. It is translated as CASSTQGNTEAFF.

This clonotype was found a few times. The junction shows a germline mismatch at one end, possibly a read error. The chain recombines TRBV6-1 with TRBJ2-2; D is unresolved. Looked up from germline, CDR1 is MNHNS and CDR2 is SASEGT. This CDR3 comprises 13 residues. The CDR3 protein is CATYSQNPGELFF. The DNA of the CDR3 is TGTGCCACCTATTCCCAGAACCCCGGGGAGCTGTTTTTT.

The CDR3 loop reads CASSPGTGREQYF. CDR3 bases: TGTGCCAGCTCACCAGGGACCGGGCGGGAGCAGTACTTC. The chain carries TRBV18 and TRBJ2-7; tentatively, D is TRBD1 or TRBD2 (5 bases each). The V and J ends lost 2 bases and 7 bases respectively, with 12 bases between them. CDR3 length equals 13 residues. Germline V CDR1 and CDR2: KGHSH, LQKENI.

The chain joins TRBV2 to TRBJ2-4; possible D gene TRBD1, 6 bases. This CDR3 spans 15 amino acids. The V end was cut by 2 bases, the J end by 1 base, with 9 bases between. Germline V gene lookup returns CDR1 SNHLY and CDR2 FYNNEI. DNA of the CDR3: TGTGCCAGCAGTGAAAGCGACAGGGCCAAAAACATTCAGTACTTC. Its protein is CASSESDRAKNIQYF.

This clonotype was detected a few times. The rearrangement joins TRBV6-5 to TRBJ2-5; 8 bases map to TRBD1. Germline loops: CDR1 MNHEY, CDR2 SVGAGI. The length of the CDR3 is 15 residues. The V and J ends lost 2 bases and 6 bases, in that order; junction bases with no gene match: 8. The CDR3, as DNA: TGTGCCAGCAGTTACGAACCAGGGGGCGGAAAGACCCAGTACTTC. It yields the protein CASSYEPGGGKTQYF.

At least ten counts were recorded for this clonotype. The chain carries TRBV9 and TRBJ1-2, with no clear D. This CDR3 spans 15 amino acids. The germline V gene encodes CDR1 SGDLS and CDR2 YYNGEE. V lost 0 bases to trimming and J lost 0 bases, with 9 bases between them. Written as DNA, the CDR3 is TGTGCCAGCAGCGTAGCCCAAAGATCTAACTATGGCTACACCTTC. Encoded protein: CASSVAQRSNYGYTF.

This clonotype was counted ten times or more. This chain links TRBV7-8 with TRBJ2-7; D uncertain. With 4 bases removed from V and 5 bases from J, the gap between germline ends came to 18 bases. Germline V gene sequence: CDR1 SGHVS, CDR2 FQNEAQ. There are 15 residues in the CDR3. Written as DNA, the CDR3 is TGTGCCAGCAGCTCCCTCGTCCTAGGGCTCAACGAGCAGTACTTC. Residues: CASSSLVLGLNEQYF.

There are a few counts of this clonotype. The rearrangement links TRBV6-1 to TRBJ2-2, with D hard to call. Germline V lookup: CDR1 MNHNS, CDR2 SASEGT. Trimming took off 11 bases at V and 0 bases at J, with 16 bases between the two ends. The CDR3 consists of 15 residues. CDR3 nucleotide sequence: TGTGCCGCTAGAGCTTCCGTGGCGAACACCGGGGAGCTGTTTTTT. It translates to CAARASVANTGELFF.

This rearrangement joins TRBV4-1 to TRBJ1-2, with 8 bases lining up with TRBD1. The trim removed 4 bases at V and 2 bases at J, leaving 12 bases unmatched. The CDR3 is made up of 17 amino acids. Germline V gene lookup returns CDR1 MGHRA and CDR2 YSYEKL. CDR3 in DNA: TGCGCCAGCAGCCTTCGACAGGGGACAACTGAAAACTATGGCTACACCTTC. It yields the protein CASSLRQGTTENYGYTF.

This clonotype showed up many times. The rearrangement uses TRBV7-9 and TRBJ2-5; TRBD1 matches 8 bases. V dropped 2 bases and J dropped 6; count of bases not matched to a gene: 5. There are 14 residues in the CDR3. CDR1 SEHNR and CDR2 FQNEAQ come from the germline V gene (reference sequence). CDR3 protein: CASSLRQGTKTQYF. The DNA of the CDR3 is TGTGCCAGCAGCTTAAGACAGGGGACCAAGACCCAGTACTTC.

The chain combines TRBV4-1 with TRBJ2-4, with no clear D. Germline CDR1 MGHRA, CDR2 YSYEKL. CDR3 length equals 15 residues. V lost 2 bases and J lost 0, with 8 bases in between. The CDR3 DNA reads as TGCGCCAGCAGCCAACTTCATTTAGCCAAAAACATTCAGTACTTC. Translation gives CASSQLHLAKNIQYF.

The chain joins TRBV4-3 to TRBJ1-1; possibly TRBD1 for D (6 bases). V lost 4 bases and J 1 base, leaving 13 bases between the germline ends. The CDR3 has 15 amino acids. The V gene's germline CDR1 is LGHNA and CDR2 YSLEER. This chain's CDR3 is CASSPGGGANTEAFF. In nucleotides, the CDR3 is TGCGCCAGCAGCCCGGGGGGGGGGGCGAACACTGAAGCTTTCTTT.

This clonotype has ten or more counts. The rearrangement links TRBV19 to TRBJ1-2, with D perhaps matching TRBD1 (6 bases). Trimming left V 6 bases short and J 4 bases short, with 12 bases between. There are 13 residues in the CDR3. Germline V CDR1 and CDR2: LNHDA, SQIVND (reference sequence). CDR3 nucleotide sequence: TGTGCCAGTAGAGGACAGTCAGTCTATGGCTACACCTTC. The encoded protein is CASRGQSVYGYTF.

This clonotype was recorded at least ten times. The chain joins TRBV6-1 to TRBJ1-1; 7 positions match TRBD1. Germline loops: CDR1 MNHNS, CDR2 SASEGT. V was pared by 6 bases and J by 5 bases, with 12 bases of the junction left unmatched. The CDR3 totals 15 residues. Here the CDR3 reads CASRTSGTARTEAFF. Here the CDR3 DNA reads TGTGCCAGCAGAACTTCCGGGACAGCGAGGACTGAAGCTTTCTTT.

This clonotype turned up a few times. This sequence joins TRBV6-1 and TRBJ2-2; D ambiguous. The CDR3 consists of 15 residues. V was clipped by 6 bases and J by 1 base, with 12 bases between them. The germline gives CDR1 MNHNS, CDR2 SASEGT. CDR3 amino acids: CASSLVPQNTGELFF. CDR3 DNA: TGTGCCAGCAGCCTCGTTCCTCAGAACACCGGGGAGCTGTTTTTT.

This clonotype was picked up many times. The chain uses TRBV3-1 and TRBJ2-5; maybe TRBD2 (5 bases). Trimming cost V 0 bases and J 5 bases, with 7 bases left between them. The germline V gene encodes CDR1 LGHDT and CDR2 YNNKEL (reference sequence). The CDR3 has 13 amino acids. The CDR3 nucleotides read TGTGCCAGCAGCCAAGATCCGGGGGAGACCCAGTACTTC. Amino acids: CASSQDPGETQYF.

This clonotype came up many times. The rearrangement uses TRBV28 and TRBJ2-7; D uncertain. The germline V gene has CDR1 MDHEN and CDR2 SYDVKM. Trimming removed 2 bases from V and 3 bases from J, with 8 bases in between. The CDR3 is 13 residues long. The CDR3 nucleotides read TGTGCCAGCAGTTTAATAGACAACTACGAGCAGTACTTC. Its translation: CASSLIDNYEQYF.